This T cell receptor (beta chain) was recorded in a study of shared clonotypes between healthy human individuals. Only CD45RO-negative cells positively selected for CCR7 counted as naive CD8 cells, so terminally differentiated effector memory CD45RA+ cells were excluded. It was around 190 ng DNA, around 33,000 T cell genomes, that sorted-subset replicate PCRs used. The repertoire was sequenced with immunoSEQ multiplex PCR; TCRdb's copy has only in-frame clones and lacks some. This table has under 1 million clones, about 96% appearing once. CDR1 is MGHRA, CDR2 YSYEKL, per germline. The length of the CDR3 is 14 residues. The V and J ends lost 0 bases and 0 bases respectively, with 6 bases between them.

Sequenced sample: naive CD8+ T cells sorted from blood. This TCR derives from a man in his thirties or forties in good health. The chain links TRBV4-1 to TRBJ2-7; D uncertain. The CDR3 sequence is CASSQDPSSYEQYF. CDR3 in DNA: TGCGCCAGCAGCCAAGATCCCTCCTCCTACGAGCAGTACTTC.